Included here is one TCR beta chain sequence, with context. J gave up 9 bases and V 10 bases, and 17 bases lay outside the gene matches. Germline V gene lookup returns CDR1 ENHRY and CDR2 SYGVKD. This CDR3 spans 16 amino acids. This sample was included in a study of identical twins. One entry per CDR3 protein, called by TCRdb with MiXCR from the 5' RACE reads. The data contain hundreds of thousands of distinct CDR3 sequences, 15% to 20% of them singletons. This sample also appeared in a second study, on T cells expressing NK-cell markers. That work states: Obtained from sorted CD3+CD56+NKG2C+, CD3+CD56+NKG2C- and CD3+CD56-NKG2C+ T cells were the TCR beta repertoires.

The origin of this receptor is a woman between 18 and 29 years old in good health. What was sequenced was PBMCs. The gene calls are TRBV10-3 and TRBJ2-1, with 11 bases fitting TRBD2. The CDR3 here is CATRGAPGLADIEQFF. CDR3 DNA sequence: TGTGCCACCCGAGGGGCGCCGGGACTAGCGGATATTGAGCAGTTCTTC.